These 10 T cell receptor beta chains originate from one sample sequenced in a study of blood T cell repertoires in COVID-19. Repertoires were generated with immunoSEQ multiplex PCR, while TCRdb's copy carries only in-frame clones and drops some. The data contain 90,000 to 120,000 clones, approximately 85% of them singletons. Sequencing was carried out using peripheral blood. These TCRs come from a human donor in a cohort sampled during active COVID-19.

Written as DNA, the CDR3 is TGTGCCAGCAGTGATGACAGTATACGGACCCAGTACTTC. It encodes CASSDDSIRTQYF. The V gene is TRBV6-1, the J gene TRBJ2-5, with D perhaps matching TRBD1 (5 bases). Germline V gene data show CDR1 as MNHNS and CDR2 as SASEGT. The CDR3 is 13 residues long. V was trimmed by 3 bases and J by 7 bases, leaving 12 bases between them.

The J gene is TRBJ2-1, the V gene TRBV16; D gene ambiguous. This CDR3 is 13 amino acids long. CDR1 KGHSY and CDR2 FQNENV come from the germline V gene. Trimming pared 8 bases from V and 2 bases from J, leaving 10 bases between. CDR3 residues: CASRVPTYNEQFF. DNA of the CDR3: TGTGCCAGCCGCGTACCCACCTACAATGAGCAGTTCTTC.

The chain recombines TRBV7-3 with TRBJ2-7, with D possibly matching TRBD1 (6 bases). This CDR3 is 12 amino acids long. Germline CDR1 SGHTA, CDR2 FQGTGA. The V end lost 5 bases, the J end lost 7 bases, and 12 bases lay between the germline ends. The chain's CDR3 is CASSLTGLEQYF. CDR3 nucleotides: TGTGCCAGCAGCCTGACAGGCCTGGAGCAGTACTTC.

CDR3 bases: TGTGCCAGCAGCTACTGGACTAGCGATTCCTACGAGCAGTACTTC. Translation: CASSYWTSDSYEQYF. The chain couples TRBV11-2 to TRBJ2-7, with 9 nucleotides matching TRBD2. This CDR3 is built from 15 residues. J lost 1 base, V lost 4 bases, and 5 bases had no gene match. Germline loops: CDR1 SGHAT, CDR2 FQNNGV.

The V and J genes are TRBV20-1 and TRBJ2-2; perhaps TRBD1 as D (5 bases). Germline lookup yields CDR1 DFQATT and CDR2 SNEGSKA (reference sequence). Trimming stripped 3 bases from V and 4 bases from J, with 12 bases between. The CDR3 totals 14 residues. The CDR3 loop is CSASKTEVTGELFF. The CDR3 nucleotides are TGCAGTGCTAGTAAGACAGAGGTCACCGGGGAGCTGTTTTTT.

The chain's CDR3 is CASSGPRGIYTEAFF. The CDR3 DNA reads as TGTGCCAGCAGTGGGCCCAGGGGGATATACACTGAAGCTTTCTTT. The chain uses TRBV25-1 and TRBJ1-1; 7 bases align to TRBD1. Trimming took 4 bases from V and 3 from J; bases not matched to a gene: 8. The germline gives CDR1 MGHDK, CDR2 SYGVNS. The CDR3 loop spans 15 amino acids. The full variable domain, completed using reference TRBV25-1 and TRBJ1-1, is EADIYQTPRYLVIGTGKKITLECSQTMGHDKMYWYQQDPGMELHLIHYSYGVNSTEKGDLSSESTVSRIRTEHFPLTLESARPSHTSQYLCASSGPRGIYTEAFFGQGTRLTVV.

This rearrangement joins TRBV19 to TRBJ1-2; D possibly corresponds to TRBD1 (6 bases). The ends were cut back, 8 bases at V and 0 bases at J, with 19 bases in the middle. This CDR3 spans 16 amino acids. Germline V gene data show CDR1 as LNHDA and CDR2 as SQIVND (reference sequence). DNA of the CDR3: TGTGCCAGTCGATCAGCAGGGGCCAGGTCTAACTATGGCTACACCTTC. Its protein is CASRSAGARSNYGYTF. Full variable domain (outside the CDR3, taken from reference TRBV19 and TRBJ1-2): DGGITQSPKYLFRKEGQNVTLSCEQNLNHDAMYWYRQDPGQGLRLIYYSQIVNDFQKGDIAEGYSVSREKKESFPLTVTSAQKNPTAFYLCASRSAGARSNYGYTFGSGTRLTVV.

V gene TRBV29-1 combines with J gene TRBJ2-2; the match to TRBD2 covers 8 bases. V dropped 4 bases and J dropped 1; count of bases not matched to a gene: 8. The CDR3 consists of 16 residues. Germline V gene lookup returns CDR1 SQVTM and CDR2 ANQGSEA. CDR3 in amino acids: CSVVTSDEQNTGELFF. DNA for the CDR3: TGCAGCGTTGTGACTAGCGACGAACAGAACACCGGGGAGCTGTTTTTT.

The chain recombines TRBV10-1 with TRBJ2-3; TRBD2 aligns across 8 bases. There are 17 residues in the CDR3. J was trimmed by 4 bases and V by 0 bases; bases with no gene match: 9. Germline V gene lookup returns CDR1 WNHNN and CDR2 SYGVQD (reference sequence). This CDR3 reads CASSESKVAGFPDTQYF. CDR3 coding DNA: TGCGCCAGCAGTGAGTCGAAGGTAGCGGGGTTCCCAGATACGCAGTATTTT.

V gene TRBV7-9 combines with J gene TRBJ2-7, with 8 bases aligning to TRBD2. Looked up from germline, CDR1 is SEHNR and CDR2 is FQNEAQ (reference sequence). This CDR3 region has 15 residues. Trimming cost V 0 bases and J 5 bases; bases outside gene matches: 6. The CDR3 sequence: CASSLAGATSDEQYF. The CDR3 DNA reads as TGTGCCAGCAGCTTAGCGGGGGCGACTAGCGACGAGCAGTACTTC.